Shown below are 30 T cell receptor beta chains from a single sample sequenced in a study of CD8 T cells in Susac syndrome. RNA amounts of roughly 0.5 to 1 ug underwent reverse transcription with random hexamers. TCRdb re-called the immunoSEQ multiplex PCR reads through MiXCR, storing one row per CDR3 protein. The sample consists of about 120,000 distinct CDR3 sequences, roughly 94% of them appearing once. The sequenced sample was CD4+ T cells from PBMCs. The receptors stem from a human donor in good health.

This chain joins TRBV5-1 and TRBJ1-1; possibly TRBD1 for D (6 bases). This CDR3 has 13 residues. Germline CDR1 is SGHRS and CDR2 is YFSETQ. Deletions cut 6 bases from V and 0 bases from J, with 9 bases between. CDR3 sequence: CASTQGVNTEAFF. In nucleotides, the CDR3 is TGCGCCAGCACACAGGGTGTGAACACTGAAGCTTTCTTT.

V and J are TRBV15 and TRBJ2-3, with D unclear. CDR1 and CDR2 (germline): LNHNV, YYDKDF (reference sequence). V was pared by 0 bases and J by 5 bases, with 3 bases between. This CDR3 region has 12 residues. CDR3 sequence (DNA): TGTGCCACCAGCAGAGATCAAGATACGCAGTATTTT. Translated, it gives CATSRDQDTQYF.

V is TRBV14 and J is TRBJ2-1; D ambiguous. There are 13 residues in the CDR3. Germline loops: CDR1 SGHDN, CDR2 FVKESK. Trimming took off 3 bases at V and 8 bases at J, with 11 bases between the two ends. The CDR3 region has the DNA TGTGCCAGCAGCCACTTGACCCGCGATGAGCAGTTCTTC. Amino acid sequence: CASSHLTRDEQFF.

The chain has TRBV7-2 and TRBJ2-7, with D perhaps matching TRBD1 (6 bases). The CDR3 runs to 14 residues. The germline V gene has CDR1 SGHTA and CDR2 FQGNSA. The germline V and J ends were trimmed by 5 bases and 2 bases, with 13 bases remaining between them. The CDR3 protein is CASSTFRGAYEQYF. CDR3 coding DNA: TGTGCCAGCAGCACCTTCAGGGGCGCCTACGAGCAGTACTTC.

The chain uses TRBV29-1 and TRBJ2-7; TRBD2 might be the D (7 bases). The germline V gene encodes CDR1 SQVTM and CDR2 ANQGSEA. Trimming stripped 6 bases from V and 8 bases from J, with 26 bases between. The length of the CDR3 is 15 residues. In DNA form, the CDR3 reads TGCAGCGTCTCCCTGGGGGGGGCCTGGGGCCCCCAGCAGTACTTC. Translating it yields CSVSLGGAWGPQQYF.

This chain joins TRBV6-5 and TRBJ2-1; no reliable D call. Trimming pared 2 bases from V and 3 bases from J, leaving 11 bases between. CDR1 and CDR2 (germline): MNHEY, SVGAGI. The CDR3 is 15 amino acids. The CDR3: CASSYTGGSYNEQFF. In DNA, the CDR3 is TGTGCCAGCAGTTACACGGGCGGCAGCTACAATGAGCAGTTCTTC.

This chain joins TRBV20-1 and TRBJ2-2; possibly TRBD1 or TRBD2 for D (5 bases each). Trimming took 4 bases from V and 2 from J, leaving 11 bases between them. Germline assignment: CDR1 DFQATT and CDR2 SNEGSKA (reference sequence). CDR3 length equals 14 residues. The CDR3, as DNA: TGCAGTGCTAACCGGGACGGTAACACCGGGGAGCTGTTTTTT. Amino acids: CSANRDGNTGELFF.

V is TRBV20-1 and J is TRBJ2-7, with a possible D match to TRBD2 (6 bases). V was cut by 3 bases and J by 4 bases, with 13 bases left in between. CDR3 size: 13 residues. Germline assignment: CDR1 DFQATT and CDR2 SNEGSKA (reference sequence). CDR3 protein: CSARSSGVYEQYF. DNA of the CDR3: TGCAGTGCTAGGAGCTCGGGGGTTTACGAGCAGTACTTC.

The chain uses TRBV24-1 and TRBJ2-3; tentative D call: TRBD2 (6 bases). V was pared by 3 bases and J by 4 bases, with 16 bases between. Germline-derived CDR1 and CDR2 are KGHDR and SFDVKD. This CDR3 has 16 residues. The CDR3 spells CATSDPSGSGADTQYF. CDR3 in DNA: TGTGCCACCAGTGATCCCAGCGGGTCCGGCGCAGATACGCAGTATTTT.

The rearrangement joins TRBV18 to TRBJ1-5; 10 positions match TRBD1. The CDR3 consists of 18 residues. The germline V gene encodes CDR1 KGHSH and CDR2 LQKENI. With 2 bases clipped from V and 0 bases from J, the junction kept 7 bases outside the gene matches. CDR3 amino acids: CASSPSIRDRGSNQPQHF. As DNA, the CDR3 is TGTGCCAGCTCACCAAGTATCCGGGACAGGGGTAGCAATCAGCCCCAGCATTTT.

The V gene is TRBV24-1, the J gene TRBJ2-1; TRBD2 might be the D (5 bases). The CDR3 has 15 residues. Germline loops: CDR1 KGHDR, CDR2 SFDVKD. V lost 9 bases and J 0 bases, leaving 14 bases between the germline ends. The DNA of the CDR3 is TGTGCCACCGCGCCGATAGGGAGCTCCTACAATGAGCAGTTCTTC. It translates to CATAPIGSSYNEQFF.

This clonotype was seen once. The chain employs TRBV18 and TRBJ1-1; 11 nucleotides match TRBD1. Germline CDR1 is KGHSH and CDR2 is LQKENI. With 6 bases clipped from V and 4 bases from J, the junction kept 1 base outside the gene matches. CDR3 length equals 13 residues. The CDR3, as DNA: TGTGCCAGCTCGGGGACAGGGGGCACTGAAGCTTTCTTT. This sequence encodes CASSGTGGTEAFF.

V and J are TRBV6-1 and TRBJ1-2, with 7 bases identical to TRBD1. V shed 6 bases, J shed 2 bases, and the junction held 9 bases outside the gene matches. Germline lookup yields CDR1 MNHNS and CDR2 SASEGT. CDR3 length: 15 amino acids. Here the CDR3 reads CASRDPGQINYGYTF. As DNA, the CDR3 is TGTGCCAGCAGAGATCCGGGACAGATAAACTATGGCTACACCTTC.

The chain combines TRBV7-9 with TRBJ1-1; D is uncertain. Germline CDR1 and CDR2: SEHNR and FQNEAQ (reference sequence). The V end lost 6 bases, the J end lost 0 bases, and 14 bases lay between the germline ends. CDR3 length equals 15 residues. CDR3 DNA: TGTGCCAGCAGACCCAAGGACCGATTGAACACTGAAGCTTTCTTT. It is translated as CASRPKDRLNTEAFF. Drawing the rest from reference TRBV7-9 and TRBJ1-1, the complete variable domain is DTGVSQNPRHKITKRGQNVTFRCDPISEHNRLYWYRQTLGQGPEFLTYFQNEAQLEKSRLLSDRFSAERPKGSFSTLEIQRTEQGDSAMYLCASRPKDRLNTEAFFGQGTRLTVV.

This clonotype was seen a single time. For the CDR3, the DNA is TGTGCCAGCACCATCATAGGGGATACGCAGTATTTT. The encoded protein is CASTIIGDTQYF. This rearrangement joins TRBV6-1 to TRBJ2-3; unclear D gene. V was cut by 7 bases and J by 6 bases, with 11 bases left in between. In germline, CDR1 is MNHNS, CDR2 SASEGT. The CDR3 spans 12 residues.

CDR3 sequence reads: CASSPPWGTSNYGYTF. In DNA, the CDR3 is TGTGCCAGCTCACCACCTTGGGGGACTTCTAACTATGGCTACACCTTC. The chain is built from TRBV18 and TRBJ1-2; a weak D match, TRBD1 (5 bases). The V end lost 0 bases, the J end lost 0 bases, and 11 bases lay between the germline ends. Looked up from germline, CDR1 is KGHSH and CDR2 is LQKENI. This CDR3 is built from 16 residues.

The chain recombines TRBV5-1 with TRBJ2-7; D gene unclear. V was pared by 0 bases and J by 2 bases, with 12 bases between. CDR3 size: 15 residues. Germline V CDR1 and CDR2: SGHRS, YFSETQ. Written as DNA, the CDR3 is TGCGCCAGCAGCTTGGAGTCGTTCCTTCCCTACGAGCAGTACTTC. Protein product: CASSLESFLPYEQYF.

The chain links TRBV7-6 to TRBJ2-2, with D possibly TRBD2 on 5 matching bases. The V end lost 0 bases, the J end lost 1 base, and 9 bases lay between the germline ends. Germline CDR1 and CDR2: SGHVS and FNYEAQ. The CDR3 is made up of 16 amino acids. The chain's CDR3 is CASSLAPGGNTGELFF. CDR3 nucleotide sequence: TGTGCCAGCAGCTTAGCCCCCGGAGGGAACACCGGGGAGCTGTTTTTT.

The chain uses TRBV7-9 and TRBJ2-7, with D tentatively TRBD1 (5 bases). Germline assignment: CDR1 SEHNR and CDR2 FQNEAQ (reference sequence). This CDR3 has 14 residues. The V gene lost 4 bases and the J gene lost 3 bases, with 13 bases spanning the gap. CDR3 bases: TGTGCCAGCAGCTCCGGCCCCCAGGGCTACGAGCAGTACTTC. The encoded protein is CASSSGPQGYEQYF.

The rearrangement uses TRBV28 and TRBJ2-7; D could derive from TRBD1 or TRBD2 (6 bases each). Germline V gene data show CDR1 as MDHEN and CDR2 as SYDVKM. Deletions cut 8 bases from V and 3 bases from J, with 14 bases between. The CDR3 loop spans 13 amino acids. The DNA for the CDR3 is TGTGCCAGCGGGAGGCAAGGGGGCTACGAGCAGTACTTC. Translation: CASGRQGGYEQYF. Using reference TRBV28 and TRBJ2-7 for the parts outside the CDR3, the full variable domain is DVKVTQSSRYLVKRTGEKVFLECVQDMDHENMFWYRQDPGLGLRLIYFSYDVKMKEKGDIPEGYSVSREKKERFSLILESASTNQTSMYLCASGRQGGYEQYFGPGTRLTVT.

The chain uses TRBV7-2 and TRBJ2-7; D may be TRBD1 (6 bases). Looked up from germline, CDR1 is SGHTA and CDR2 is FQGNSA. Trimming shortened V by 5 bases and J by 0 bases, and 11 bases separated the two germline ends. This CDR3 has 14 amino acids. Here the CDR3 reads CASSRTGSSYEQYF. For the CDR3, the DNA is TGTGCCAGCAGCCGTACAGGGAGCTCCTACGAGCAGTACTTC.

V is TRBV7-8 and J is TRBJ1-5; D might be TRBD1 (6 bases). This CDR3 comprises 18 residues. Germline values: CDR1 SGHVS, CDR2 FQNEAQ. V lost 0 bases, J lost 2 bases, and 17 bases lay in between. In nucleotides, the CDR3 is TGTGCCAGCAGCTTAGCGTCGGCAGGGGTAGGAGGCAATCAGCCCCAGCATTTT. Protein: CASSLASAGVGGNQPQHF.

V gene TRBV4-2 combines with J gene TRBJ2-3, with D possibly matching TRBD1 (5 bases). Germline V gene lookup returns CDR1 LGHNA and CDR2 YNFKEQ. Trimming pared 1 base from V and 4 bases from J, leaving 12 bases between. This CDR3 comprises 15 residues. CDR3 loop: CASSQALSRADTQYF. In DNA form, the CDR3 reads TGTGCCAGCAGCCAAGCCCTAAGCAGGGCAGATACGCAGTATTTT.

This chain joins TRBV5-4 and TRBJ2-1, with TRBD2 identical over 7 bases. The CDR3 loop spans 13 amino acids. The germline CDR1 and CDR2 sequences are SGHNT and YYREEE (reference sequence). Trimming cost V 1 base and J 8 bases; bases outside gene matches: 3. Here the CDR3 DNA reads TGTGCCAGCAGCTTGCAGGGAGGGTATGAGCAGTTCTTC. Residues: CASSLQGGYEQFF.

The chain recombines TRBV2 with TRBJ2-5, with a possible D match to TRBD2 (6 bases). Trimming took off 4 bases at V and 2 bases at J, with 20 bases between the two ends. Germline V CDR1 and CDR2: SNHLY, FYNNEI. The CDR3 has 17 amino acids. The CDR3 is CASSAAQAGPGQETQYF. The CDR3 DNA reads TGTGCCAGCAGTGCGGCTCAGGCGGGACCGGGTCAAGAGACCCAGTACTTC. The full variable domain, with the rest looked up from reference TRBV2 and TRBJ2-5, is EPEVTQTPSHQVTQMGQEVILRCVPISNHLYFYWYRQILGQKVEFLVSFYNNEISEKSEIFDDQFSVERPDGSNFTLKIRSTKLEDSAMYFCASSAAQAGPGQETQYFGPGTRLLVL.

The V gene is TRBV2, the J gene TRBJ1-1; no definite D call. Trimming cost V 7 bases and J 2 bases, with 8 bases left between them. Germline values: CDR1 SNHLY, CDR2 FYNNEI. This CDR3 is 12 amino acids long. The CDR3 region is CASNKGNTEAFF. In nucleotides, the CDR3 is TGTGCCAGCAATAAGGGAAACACTGAAGCTTTCTTT.

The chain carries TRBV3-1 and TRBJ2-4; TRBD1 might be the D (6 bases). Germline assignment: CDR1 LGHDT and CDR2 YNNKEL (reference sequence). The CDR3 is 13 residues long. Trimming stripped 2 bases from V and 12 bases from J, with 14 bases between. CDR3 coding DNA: TGTGCCAGCAGCCAAACCGAGGGGGACCATCAGTACTTC. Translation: CASSQTEGDHQYF.

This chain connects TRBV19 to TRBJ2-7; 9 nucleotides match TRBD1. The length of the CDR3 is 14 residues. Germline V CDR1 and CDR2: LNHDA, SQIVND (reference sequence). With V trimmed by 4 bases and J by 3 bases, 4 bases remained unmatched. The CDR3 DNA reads TGTGCCAGTAGTACCGGGACAGGGAACTACGAGCAGTACTTC. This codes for CASSTGTGNYEQYF.

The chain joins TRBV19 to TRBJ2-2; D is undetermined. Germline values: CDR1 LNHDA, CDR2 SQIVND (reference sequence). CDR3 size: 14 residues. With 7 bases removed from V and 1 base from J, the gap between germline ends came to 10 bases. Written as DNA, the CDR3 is TGTGCCAGTAACCCAAGCAGGAACACCGGGGAGCTGTTTTTT. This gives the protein CASNPSRNTGELFF. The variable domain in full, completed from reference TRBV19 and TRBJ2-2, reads DGGITQSPKYLFRKEGQNVTLSCEQNLNHDAMYWYRQDPGQGLRLIYYSQIVNDFQKGDIAEGYSVSREKKESFPLTVTSAQKNPTAFYLCASNPSRNTGELFFGEGSRLTVL.

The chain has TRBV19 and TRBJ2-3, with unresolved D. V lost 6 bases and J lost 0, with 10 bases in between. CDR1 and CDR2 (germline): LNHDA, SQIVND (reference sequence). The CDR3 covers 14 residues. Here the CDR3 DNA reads TGTGCCAGTAGCGTCGGCAGGAGCACAGATACGCAGTATTTT. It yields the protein CASSVGRSTDTQYF.